Below are 32 T cell receptor beta chains sequenced from a single sample in a study of blood T cells in healthy people across ages. Next came a second PCR, run for 7 to 11 cycles, which used a sample-barcoded 5' primer along with a J-beta primer mix. TCRdb ran MiXCR on the 5' RACE reads and lists one entry per CDR3 protein. The profile shows under 1 million distinct CDR3 sequences, under 45% of them singletons. The sequenced sample was blood. The source is a man in his 60s in good health.

This clonotype has a handful of counts. The chain employs TRBV6-5 and TRBJ1-2; 9 nucleotides match TRBD1. This CDR3 comprises 17 residues. CDR1 is MNHEY and CDR2 is SVGAGI in the germline V gene. After removal of 4 bases from V and 2 bases from J, the junction contained 11 bases not matched to a gene. The CDR3 is CASSSQPRDRENYGYTF. The CDR3, as DNA: TGTGCCAGCAGTTCTCAACCCCGGGACAGGGAGAACTATGGCTACACCTTC.

This CDR3 is CSAIQGGRYNEQFF. The CDR3 DNA reads TGCAGTGCTATACAGGGGGGGCGCTACAATGAGCAGTTCTTC. The chain carries TRBV20-1 and TRBJ2-1, with D tentatively TRBD1 (8 bases). The germline V and J ends were trimmed by 4 bases and 3 bases, with 13 bases remaining between them. This CDR3 region has 14 residues. Germline V lookup: CDR1 DFQATT, CDR2 SNEGSKA (reference sequence).

This clonotype was seen a few times. The J gene is TRBJ2-1, the V gene TRBV29-1, with 8 bases aligning to TRBD1. The germline CDR1 and CDR2 sequences are SQVTM and ANQGSEA. This CDR3 is 13 amino acids long. Trimming at V came to 5 bases and at J to 7 bases, leaving 7 bases not matched to a gene. CDR3 in amino acids: CSVSGGIRNEQFF. CDR3 in DNA: TGCAGCGTTTCAGGGGGCATTCGGAATGAGCAGTTCTTC.

The chain combines TRBV30 with TRBJ2-7, with 8 nucleotides matching TRBD1. Germline trimming cut 2 bases from V and 5 bases from J; bases unmatched to any gene: 8. The germline gives CDR1 GTSNPN, CDR2 SVGIG (reference sequence). The CDR3 loop spans 14 amino acids. DNA of the CDR3: TGTGCCTGGAGTCGTGGACAGGGACATCACGAGCAGTACTTC. Protein product: CAWSRGQGHHEQYF.

The chain couples TRBV25-1 to TRBJ1-1; tentative D call: TRBD1 (5 bases). V was trimmed by 8 bases and J by 6 bases, leaving 16 bases between them. This CDR3 has 13 residues. Germline CDR1 and CDR2: MGHDK and SYGVNS. CDR3 DNA: TGTGCCAGCCAAGAGGCGGGGGTAGCTGAAGCTTTCTTT. Its protein is CASQEAGVAEAFF.

The chain employs TRBV10-2 and TRBJ1-2; 7 nucleotides agree with TRBD1. This CDR3 spans 12 amino acids. Germline loops: CDR1 WSHSY, CDR2 SAAADI. V gave up 4 bases and J gave up 8 bases; unmatched junction bases: 4. In nucleotides, the CDR3 is TGCGCCAGCAGTGGACAGGGTATAGGCTACACCTTC. This sequence encodes CASSGQGIGYTF.

The gene calls are TRBV2 and TRBJ2-3; D remains unclear. V dropped 3 bases and J dropped 5 bases, with 9 bases sitting between them. The CDR3 is made up of 13 amino acids. Germline assignment: CDR1 SNHLY and CDR2 FYNNEI. The CDR3 DNA reads as TGTGCCAGCAGTGAGACCCTACGAGATACGCAGTATTTT. It is translated as CASSETLRDTQYF.

The rearrangement joins TRBV10-3 to TRBJ1-1; possibly TRBD1 for D (5 bases). Germline V CDR1 and CDR2: ENHRY, SYGVKD. The CDR3 contains 13 residues. Trimming stripped 4 bases from V and 4 bases from J, with 10 bases between. The CDR3 nucleotides read TGTGCCATCAGTGGAACAGGAACCACTGAAGCTTTCTTT. Translated, it gives CAISGTGTTEAFF.

This sequence joins TRBV15 and TRBJ2-1, with D possibly being TRBD1 (6 bases). Trimming shortened V by 1 base and J by 4 bases, and 11 bases separated the two germline ends. This CDR3 spans 15 amino acids. Germline CDR1 LNHNV, CDR2 YYDKDF (reference sequence). CDR3 bases: TGTGCCACCAGCAGAGGGGCCCAGGGGTACAATGAGCAGTTCTTC. Its protein product is CATSRGAQGYNEQFF.

This clonotype was seen at least ten times. The chain combines TRBV5-1 with TRBJ2-3, with D unresolved. The germline CDR1 and CDR2 sequences are SGHRS and YFSETQ. Trimming removed 3 bases from V and 7 bases from J, with 9 bases in between. The CDR3 length is 12 residues. The CDR3 protein is CASSSPGNTQYF. The CDR3 nucleotides read TGCGCCAGCAGCTCCCCGGGCAATACGCAGTATTTT.

V is TRBV6-5 and J is TRBJ2-5; no definite D call. CDR1 is MNHEY and CDR2 is SVGAGI in the germline V gene. Trimming left V 6 bases short and J 2 bases short, with 13 bases between. The CDR3 loop spans 14 amino acids. The CDR3 sequence is CASSHRDGQETQYF. The CDR3 nucleotides read TGTGCCAGCAGCCACCGCGACGGACAAGAGACCCAGTACTTC.

This clonotype was counted only a few times. The V and J genes are TRBV15 and TRBJ1-5, with 9 bases fitting TRBD1. V was pared by 2 bases and J by 6 bases, with 2 bases of the junction left unmatched. The CDR3 loop spans 14 amino acids. CDR1 and CDR2 (germline): LNHNV, YYDKDF (reference sequence). The CDR3 reads CATSRYRGPQPQHF. Here the CDR3 DNA reads TGTGCCACCAGCAGATACAGGGGGCCTCAGCCCCAGCATTTT.

V usage is TRBV15 and J usage is TRBJ1-1, with D unclear. V was cut by 0 bases and J by 2 bases, with 10 bases left in between. Germline V CDR1 and CDR2: LNHNV, YYDKDF (reference sequence). The CDR3 length is 15 residues. CDR3 region: CATSRDKNRNTEAFF. CDR3 nucleotide sequence: TGTGCCACCAGCAGAGATAAAAACCGTAACACTGAAGCTTTCTTT.

The genes are TRBV9 and TRBJ2-3; D is undetermined. The V gene's germline CDR1 is SGDLS and CDR2 YYNGEE. There are 13 residues in the CDR3. Trimming removed 3 bases at V and 0 bases at J, with 5 bases between. The CDR3 DNA reads TGTGCCAGCAGCGGCATTAGCACAGATACGCAGTATTTT. Its protein product is CASSGISTDTQYF.

The sample holds many counts of this clonotype. The CDR3 DNA sequence: TGTGCCAGCAGTTACGAGGACAGGGGTGCGTATGAGCAGTTCTTC. Its translation: CASSYEDRGAYEQFF. The rearrangement joins TRBV6-6 to TRBJ2-1, with 9 bases lining up with TRBD1. Germline CDR1 reads MNHNY; CDR2 reads SVGAGI (reference sequence). CDR3 length equals 15 residues. J gave up 8 bases and V 2 bases, and 7 bases lay outside the gene matches.

The J gene is TRBJ1-1, the V gene TRBV5-6; 7 bases are a match to TRBD1. The CDR3 covers 15 residues. The germline V gene encodes CDR1 SGHDT and CDR2 YYEEEE. V trimming: 3 bases; J trimming: 0 bases; junction bases outside the gene matches: 5. The DNA of the CDR3 is TGTGCCAGCAGCTCTCGGGACAGATTGAACACTGAAGCTTTCTTT. Translating gives CASSSRDRLNTEAFF.

The chain employs TRBV20-1 and TRBJ2-7, with TRBD2 matching over 7 bases. The CDR3 loop spans 14 amino acids. V lost 5 bases, J lost 6 bases, and 13 bases stayed unmatched. The germline CDR1 and CDR2 sequences are DFQATT and SNEGSKA (reference sequence). CDR3 nucleotide sequence: TGCAGTGCTGAACCCCGGGGGGAGCGTGCCGAGCAGTACTTC. Protein: CSAEPRGERAEQYF.

There are a few counts of this clonotype. V is TRBV6-1 and J is TRBJ2-4, with a tentative D call TRBD2 (5 bases). The better agreement between TRBJ2-7 and the DNA end casts doubt on the J call. CDR1 MNHNS and CDR2 SASEGT come from the germline V gene. The CDR3 sequence is 12 residues long. The CDR3 loop reads CASRDLRDEQYF. CDR3 DNA sequence: TGTGCCAGCAGGGACTTGAGGGACGAGCAGTACTTC.

As regards this clonotype: Mismatch with germline at one junction end may stem from a read error. The rearrangement joins TRBV7-2 to TRBJ2-5; 8 bases fit TRBD2. There are 15 residues in the CDR3. Germline assignment: CDR1 SGHTA and CDR2 FQGNSA. DNA of the CDR3: TGTGCCAGCAGCTTAGGGGCAGCGGGGGTGGAGACCCGGTACTTC. Its translation: CASSLGAAGVETRYF.

This clonotype appeared many times. This rearrangement joins TRBV9 to TRBJ1-2; D ambiguous. CDR3 length: 10 amino acids. Germline CDR1 and CDR2: SGDLS and YYNGEE. V dropped 5 bases and J dropped 4 bases, with 3 bases sitting between them. This chain's CDR3 is CASSGYGYTF. CDR3 in DNA: TGTGCCAGCAGTGGCTATGGCTACACCTTC.

The chain has TRBV20-1 and TRBJ2-1, with TRBD2 matching over 8 bases. Germline CDR1 reads DFQATT; CDR2 reads SNEGSKA (reference sequence). V shed 7 bases, J shed 8 bases, and the junction held 16 bases outside the gene matches. The CDR3 extends over 15 amino acids. The CDR3 bases are TGCAGTGTTAGGCCCCCGGGACTAGGGAGCCATGAGCAGTTCTTC. As protein: CSVRPPGLGSHEQFF.

The chain couples TRBV12-3 or TRBV12-4 to TRBJ1-2; possibly TRBD1 for D (6 bases). Between the trimmed V and J ends, which lost 7 bases and 7 bases, there was a span of 16 bases. The CDR3 sequence is 13 residues long. DNA of the CDR3: TGTGCCAGCAAACAGGGTGTGAATCGTGGCTACACCTTC. Its translation is CASKQGVNRGYTF.

This clonotype was seen only a few times. J is TRBJ2-1 and V is TRBV28; weak D call: TRBD2 (6 bases). V dropped 5 bases and J dropped 2 bases, with 16 bases sitting between them. CDR3 length: 16 amino acids. The V gene's germline CDR1 is MDHEN and CDR2 SYDVKM. CDR3 nucleotides: TGTGCCAGCAGTCAGTCAGTGGGGGGAACCTACAATGAGCAGTTCTTC. Its translation is CASSQSVGGTYNEQFF.

V is TRBV6-1 and J is TRBJ2-7; 9 nucleotides match TRBD1. Germline CDR1 MNHNS, CDR2 SASEGT. The CDR3 spans 14 residues. Trimming at V came to 8 bases and at J to 3 bases, leaving 8 bases not matched to a gene. The CDR3 is CASLPGTGIYEQYF. Written as DNA, the CDR3 is TGTGCCAGCCTACCTGGGACAGGGATCTACGAGCAGTACTTC.

The sample holds a few counts of this clonotype. The chain has TRBV5-6 and TRBJ2-1; perhaps TRBD2 as D (6 bases). Trimming cost V 5 bases and J 8 bases, with 20 bases left between them. Germline values: CDR1 SGHDT, CDR2 YYEEEE. This CDR3 has 15 residues. The CDR3 DNA is TGTGCCAGCAGAGAACCGGGCCGGGAGATGGATGAGCAGTTCTTC. Its translation is CASREPGREMDEQFF.

The rearrangement uses TRBV15 and TRBJ2-1; maybe TRBD1 (6 bases). This CDR3 has 14 amino acids. Per germline, CDR1 LNHNV and CDR2 YYDKDF (reference sequence). V was pared by 5 bases and J by 5 bases, with 13 bases between. This CDR3 reads CATSGTSTDNEQFF. CDR3 in DNA: TGTGCCACCAGCGGGACATCGACGGACAATGAGCAGTTCTTC. Together with reference TRBV15 and TRBJ2-1, the CDR3 gives the full variable domain: DAMVIQNPRYQVTQFGKPVTLSCSQTLNHNVMYWYQQKSSQAPKLLFHYYDKDFNNEADTPDNFQSRRPNTSFCFLDIRSPGLGDTAMYLCATSGTSTDNEQFFGPGTRLTVL.

This clonotype turned up a few times. V usage is TRBV30 and J usage is TRBJ1-5; D not resolved. The CDR3 covers 15 residues. The ends were cut back, 4 bases at V and 1 base at J, with 14 bases in the middle. CDR1 GTSNPN and CDR2 SVGIG come from the germline V gene (reference sequence). The CDR3 nucleotides are TGTGCCTGGACCAAGAACCTCGGGAGCAATCAGCCCCAGCATTTT. Translating gives CAWTKNLGSNQPQHF.

CDR3: CASSEKGGENTDTQYF. In nucleotides, the CDR3 is TGTGCCAGCAGTGAAAAAGGGGGAGAGAACACAGATACGCAGTATTTT. The chain carries TRBV25-1 and TRBJ2-3; D perhaps matches TRBD1 (6 bases). Germline V gene sequence: CDR1 MGHDK, CDR2 SYGVNS. Trimming left V 2 bases short and J 2 bases short, with 14 bases between. The CDR3 has 16 amino acids.

This clonotype was observed a few times. The chain has TRBV6-6 and TRBJ2-3; D uncertain. This CDR3 is built from 15 residues. The V end was cut by 0 bases, the J end by 0 bases, with 7 bases between. Per the germline V gene, CDR1 is MNHNY and CDR2 is SVGAGI (reference sequence). CDR3 protein: CASSYSGISTDTQYF. The CDR3 region has the DNA TGTGCCAGCAGTTACTCAGGGATTAGCACAGATACGCAGTATTTT.

The chain uses TRBV28 and TRBJ2-3; TRBD2 is a possible D gene (5 bases). Germline CDR1 reads MDHEN; CDR2 reads SYDVKM. V dropped 6 bases and J dropped 4 bases, with 11 bases sitting between them. The CDR3 is 13 amino acids. Here the CDR3 reads CASSPEESDTQYF. The CDR3 DNA is TGTGCCAGCAGCCCGGAGGAATCAGATACGCAGTATTTT.

The CDR3 spells CASKGGGGRGQPQHF. The CDR3 DNA is TGTGCCAGCAAAGGTGGAGGGGGGCGAGGTCAGCCCCAGCATTTT. The gene calls are TRBV27 and TRBJ1-5, with D maybe TRBD1 (6 bases). There are 15 residues in the CDR3. V lost 7 bases, J lost 6 bases, and 19 bases lay in between. CDR1 is MNHEY, CDR2 SMNVEV, per germline (reference sequence).

This clonotype was counted only a few times. The rearrangement links TRBV10-3 to TRBJ2-3; D perhaps matches TRBD2 (5 bases). CDR1 is ENHRY and CDR2 is SYGVKD in the germline V gene. The CDR3 extends over 13 amino acids. The germline V and J ends were trimmed by 2 bases and 8 bases, with 11 bases remaining between them. CDR3: CAISEPGGVTQYF. The CDR3 nucleotides are TGTGCCATCAGTGAGCCCGGAGGCGTTACGCAGTATTTT.